This passage covers 28 T cell receptor beta chains from one sample sequenced in a study of tissue T cells after allogeneic stem cell transplantation. The table came from immunoSEQ multiplex PCR; TCRdb's copy has only in-frame clones and leaves some out. This table has some 22,000 clones, 55% to 80% appearing once. Sequences were obtained from spleen. These receptors came from a female BALB/c mouse in good health. For the strain, the MHC haplotype given is H2-d.

A note on this clone: All gene names here are mouse names. The read ends 1 residue shy of where the CDR3 ends; the end is completed using the germline J gene. The chain combines TRBV13-2 with TRBJ1-4; D uncertain. The ends were cut back, 4 bases at V and 0 bases at J, with 7 bases in the middle. Germline V gene lookup returns CDR1 NNHNN and CDR2 SYGAGS (reference sequence). The CDR3 totals 14 residues. The CDR3 is CASGNHFSNERLFF. CDR3 bases read: TGTGCCAGCGGTAACCATTTTTCCAACGAAAGATTATTT.

Only one count was recorded for this clone. Gene names denote mouse genes. The read falls 1 residue short of the CDR3 end, and the missing part is taken from the germline J gene. This rearrangement joins TRBV20 to TRBJ2-3; D not certain. The CDR3 spans 15 residues. The germline V and J ends were trimmed by 0 bases and 0 bases, with 10 bases remaining between them. Per germline, CDR1 GFQATS and CDR2 STVNSAI. CDR3 DNA, as far as it was read: TGTGGTGCTAGGGATAAGGCGTCTAGTGCAGAAACGCTGTAT. Encoded protein: CGARDKASSAETLY. In full, the CDR3 is CGARDKASSAETLYF.

Only a few counts were recorded for this clone. Mouse gene names apply. The read is 1 residue too short to cover the CDR3 end, so that end is filled in from the germline J gene. The gene calls are TRBV13-1 and TRBJ2-7, with D perhaps matching TRBD1 (6 bases). The germline gives CDR1 NSHNY, CDR2 SYGAGN. V was pared by 3 bases and J by 3 bases, with 13 bases between. This CDR3 contains 14 residues. The covered CDR3 bases are TGTGCCAGCAGTGGGCTCCCGGACAGCTATGAACAGTAC. Protein: CASSGLPDSYEQY. The CDR3 reads in full as CASSGLPDSYEQYF.

Of note for this clone: Gene labels here are mouse ones. Read data end 1 residue before the CDR3 end; the end is taken from the germline J gene. This chain connects TRBV31 to TRBJ2-5; unclear D gene. The V and J ends lost 2 bases and 0 bases respectively, with 6 bases between them. The CDR3 totals 13 residues. Germline V gives CDR1 GKSSPN, CDR2 SITVG. CDR3 DNA, as far as it was read: TGTGCCTGGAGTGCAGCTAACCAAGACACCCAGTAC. Protein product: CAWSAANQDTQY. The entire CDR3 reads CAWSAANQDTQYF.

Concerning this clone itself: Gene names and germline match the mouse. The read ends 1 residue before the CDR3 terminus; that terminus is restored from the germline J gene. The V gene is TRBV1, the J gene TRBJ2-7, with D unresolved. Germline V gene sequence: CDR1 NSQYPW, CDR2 LRSPGD (reference sequence). The CDR3 consists of 11 residues. V lost 1 base to trimming and J lost 5 bases, with 3 bases between them. Partial CDR3 DNA: TGCACCTGCAGTGCAGCTGATGAACAGTAC. Amino acids: CTCSAADEQY. Given in full, the CDR3 is CTCSAADEQYF.

Of note for this clone: Gene names and germline refer to mouse. The CDR3 is cut off 1 residue early in the read; its end comes from the germline J gene. The rearrangement joins TRBV13-1 to TRBJ2-5; TRBD2 matches at 7 bases. CDR1 NSHNY and CDR2 SYGAGN come from the germline V gene. Unmatched junction bases numbered 1, after V lost 3 bases and J lost 3 bases. This CDR3 is built from 13 residues. CDR3 in amino acids: CASSAGGQDTQYF. CDR3 DNA (partial): TGTGCCAGCAGTGCTGGGGGACAAGACACCCAGTAC.

Concerning this clone: Gene labels here are mouse ones. The sequence runs out 1 residue before the end of the CDR3; the remainder is reconstructed from the germline J gene. This chain links TRBV13-2 with TRBJ1-4; TRBD1 matches 10 bases. The V gene's germline CDR1 is NNHNN and CDR2 SYGAGS (reference sequence). Trimming took 5 bases from V and 6 from J; bases not matched to a gene: 4. This CDR3 contains 14 residues. Incomplete CDR3 DNA: TGTGCCAGCGGCGTGACAGGGGGCTACGAAAGATTATTT. Its translation: CASGVTGGYERLF. The CDR3, in full, reads CASGVTGGYERLFF.

This clone was found once. Gene names follow the mouse nomenclature. The read ends 1 residue early relative to the CDR3; the germline J gene fills the gap. The gene calls are TRBV2 and TRBJ2-5, with TRBD1 matching 8 bases. CDR1 LGHNA and CDR2 YSYQKL come from the germline V gene. V shed 4 bases, J shed 3 bases, and the junction held 6 bases outside the gene matches. The CDR3 has 15 amino acids. The CDR3 sequence is CASSRGQGGQDTQYF. Incomplete CDR3 DNA: TGTGCCAGCAGCCGCGGACAGGGCGGGCAAGACACCCAGTAC.

This clone was seen more than once but under ten times. Gene and germline names: mouse. The CDR3 end lies 1 residue beyond the end of the read and is filled in from the germline J gene. The genes are TRBV19 and TRBJ1-2; D gene ambiguous. The CDR3 is 12 amino acids. V lost 0 bases and J lost 3, with 3 bases in between. Germline CDR1 FNHDT, CDR2 SITEND (reference sequence). CDR3 bases read: TGTGCCAGCAGTATAGGGGACTCCGACTACACC. Protein product: CASSIGDSDYT. The CDR3 as a whole reads CASSIGDSDYTF. Looking up the rest from reference TRBV19 and TRBJ1-2 gives the full variable domain: GGIITQTPKFLIGQEGQKLTLKCQQNFNHDTMYWYRQDSGKGLRLIYYSITENDLQKGDLSEGYDASREKKSSFSLTVTSAQKNEMAVFLCASSIGDSDYTFGSGTRLLVI.

Notes on this clone: These gene names are mouse names. Read coverage stops 1 residue before the CDR3 terminus; the germline J gene supplies the remainder. The V gene is TRBV4, the J gene TRBJ1-1, with TRBD1 matching 7 bases. Germline lookup yields CDR1 LGHDT and CDR2 YNNKQL (reference sequence). The CDR3 is 13 amino acids. The V segment lost 5 bases and the J segment 1 base; nucleotides outside the gene matches: 1. The CDR3 protein is CASSHRGNTEVFF. The sequenced part of the CDR3 DNA is TGTGCCAGCAGCCACAGGGGAAACACAGAAGTCTTC.

Comments on this clone: Gene names denote mouse genes. The read halts 1 residue ahead of the CDR3 end, with the missing end drawn from the germline J gene. The chain is built from TRBV1 and TRBJ2-7; D is possibly TRBD1 (6 bases). The V gene's germline CDR1 is NSQYPW and CDR2 LRSPGD (reference sequence). The germline V and J ends were trimmed by 5 bases and 4 bases, with 9 bases remaining between them. The CDR3 runs 12 residues. The chain's CDR3 is CTCSPGQYEQYF. The sequenced part of the CDR3 DNA is TGCACCTGCAGTCCTGGACAGTATGAACAGTAC. Drawing the rest from reference TRBV1 and TRBJ2-7, the complete variable domain is VTLLEQNPRWRLVPRGQAVNLRCILKNSQYPWMSWYQQDLQKQLQWLFTLRSPGDKEVKSLPGADYLATRVTDTELRLQVANMSQGRTLYCTCSPGQYEQYFGPGTRLTVL.

Note on this clone: Gene names are mouse gene names. Read data end 1 residue before the CDR3 end; the end is taken from the germline J gene. The J gene is TRBJ2-5, the V gene TRBV17, with D perhaps TRBD1 or TRBD2 (6 bases each). V was clipped by 0 bases and J by 0 bases, with 7 bases between them. The CDR3 is made up of 15 amino acids. Germline values: CDR1 MNHDT, CDR2 YYDKIL. The CDR3 region is CASSRDGGNQDTQYF. CDR3 DNA, as far as it was read: TGTGCTAGCAGTAGAGATGGGGGCAACCAAGACACCCAGTAC.

As regards this clone: Mouse names are used for the genes. The observed sequence ends 1 residue before the CDR3 terminus, with the missing tail filled in from the germline J gene. This rearrangement joins TRBV2 to TRBJ2-2, with TRBD2 matching over 7 bases. The CDR3 consists of 16 residues. Per germline, CDR1 LGHNA and CDR2 YSYQKL. The V segment lost 1 base and the J segment 0 bases; nucleotides outside the gene matches: 2. The CDR3 here is CASSQGTGANTGQLYF. Incomplete CDR3 DNA: TGTGCCAGCAGCCAAGGGACTGGCGCAAACACCGGGCAGCTCTAC.

With respect to this clone: Germline and genes: mouse. CDR3 DNA, as far as it was read: TGTGCCAGCAGCGTAGGACAGGGGAATTCGCCCCTCTAC. It encodes CASSVGQGNSPLY. The CDR3, in full, reads CASSVGQGNSPLYF. The V and J genes are TRBV4 and TRBJ1-6; 9 bases agree with TRBD1. The read ends 1 residue before the CDR3 terminus; that terminus is restored from the germline J gene. TRBJ1-6 carries the ORF label, with uncertain function. The CDR3 has 14 residues. The V gene end was trimmed by 5 bases and the J gene end by 7 bases; junction bases not matched to a gene: 3. Looked up from germline, CDR1 is LGHDT and CDR2 is YNNKQL (reference sequence).

To note about this clone: Mouse gene names and germline throughout. This CDR3 is CASSPRDRGTNTEVFF. The DNA read from the CDR3 is TGTGCCAGCAGCCCCCGGGACAGGGGGACAAACACAGAAGTCTTC. The rearrangement links TRBV5 to TRBJ1-1; 11 positions agree with TRBD1. The read stops 1 residue short of the end of the CDR3; the missing end is completed from the germline J gene. The CDR3 consists of 16 residues. Germline loops: CDR1 LGHNA, CDR2 YNLKQL (reference sequence). The V gene end was trimmed by 4 bases and the J gene end by 0 bases; junction bases not matched to a gene: 4.

On this clone: The germline and genes are mouse ones. The read terminates 1 residue before the CDR3 end, so the remaining end is supplied by the germline J gene. V gene TRBV4 combines with J gene TRBJ2-4, with D unclear. The CDR3 is made up of 14 amino acids. V was pared by 5 bases and J by 0 bases, with 9 bases between. Germline CDR1 reads LGHDT; CDR2 reads YNNKQL (reference sequence). The CDR3 DNA, read in part, is TGTGCCAGCAGCCCCACAGCTAGTCAAAACACCTTGTAC. Translation gives CASSPTASQNTLY. The CDR3, in full, reads CASSPTASQNTLYF.

In the case of this clone: Any gene name here is a mouse gene name. The read halts 1 residue ahead of the CDR3 end, with the missing end drawn from the germline J gene. The chain is built from TRBV4 and TRBJ2-1; 9 bases map to TRBD2. Germline loops: CDR1 LGHDT, CDR2 YNNKQL (reference sequence). V shed 3 bases, J shed 5 bases, and the junction held 2 bases outside the gene matches. There are 14 residues in the CDR3. The CDR3 reads CASSYWGGDAEQFF. CDR3 DNA (partial): TGTGCCAGCAGCTACTGGGGGGGAGATGCTGAGCAGTTC.

This clone was found a few times. All gene names here are mouse names. The sequence runs out 1 residue before the end of the CDR3; the remainder is reconstructed from the germline J gene. The chain uses TRBV19 and TRBJ2-7, with D possibly matching TRBD1 (5 bases). The CDR3 length is 13 residues. The germline V and J ends were trimmed by 3 bases and 2 bases, with 9 bases remaining between them. CDR1 is FNHDT and CDR2 is SITEND in the germline V gene (reference sequence). The covered CDR3 bases are TGTGCCAGCAGTAGCCGCAGGGCCTATGAACAGTAC. It translates to CASSSRRAYEQY. The complete CDR3 protein is CASSSRRAYEQYF. Filled out from reference TRBV19 and TRBJ2-7, the complete variable domain reads GGIITQTPKFLIGQEGQKLTLKCQQNFNHDTMYWYRQDSGKGLRLIYYSITENDLQKGDLSEGYDASREKKSSFSLTVTSAQKNEMAVFLCASSSRRAYEQYFGPGTRLTVL.

This clone has just a few counts. Each gene name is a mouse one. The sequenced fragment ends 1 residue before the CDR3 boundary, so the rest is inferred from the germline J gene. The J gene is TRBJ2-3, the V gene TRBV19; D not certain. The germline CDR1 and CDR2 sequences are FNHDT and SITEND (reference sequence). The CDR3 runs 13 residues. V was clipped by 4 bases and J by 0 bases, with 6 bases between them. The CDR3 is CASSLASAETLYF. CDR3 bases read: TGTGCCAGCAGTTTAGCTAGTGCAGAAACGCTGTAT.

On this clone itself: Gene names are the mouse ones. The read halts 1 residue ahead of the CDR3 end, with the missing end drawn from the germline J gene. This chain links TRBV13-1 with TRBJ1-4, with D tentatively TRBD1 (5 bases). The CDR3 is 15 residues long. The germline V and J ends were trimmed by 0 bases and 0 bases, with 6 bases remaining between them. Looked up from germline, CDR1 is NSHNY and CDR2 is SYGAGN. The sequenced CDR3 bases are TGTGCCAGCAGTGATGGGACAATTTCCAACGAAAGATTATTT. This encodes CASSDGTISNERLF. The whole CDR3 reads CASSDGTISNERLFF.

This clone was found a few times. Mouse names are used for the genes. The CDR3 goes on 1 residue after the read ends, and that part is filled in from the germline J gene. This chain joins TRBV5 and TRBJ2-7, with 8 bases lining up with TRBD2. In germline, CDR1 is LGHNA, CDR2 YNLKQL (reference sequence). The V gene end was trimmed by 0 bases and the J gene end by 0 bases; junction bases not matched to a gene: 4. The CDR3 is 16 residues long. The CDR3 sequence: CASSQETGASSYEQYF. CDR3 DNA (partial): TGTGCCAGCAGCCAAGAGACTGGGGCCAGCTCCTATGAACAGTAC.

On this clone: The genes and germline here are from mouse. The CDR3 extends 1 residue past the end of the read, so its final part is completed from the germline J gene. The chain is built from TRBV5 and TRBJ2-3; D gene unclear. CDR1 and CDR2 (germline): LGHNA, YNLKQL (reference sequence). The V and J ends lost 4 bases and 0 bases respectively, with 5 bases between them. CDR3 length: 13 amino acids. The part of the CDR3 DNA that was read is TGTGCCAGCAGCCGAGACAGTGCAGAAACGCTGTAT. It codes for CASSRDSAETLY. The whole CDR3 sequence is CASSRDSAETLYF.

This clone was seen a few times. The genes are named according to mouse. The sequence runs out 1 residue before the end of the CDR3; the remainder is reconstructed from the germline J gene. The chain carries TRBV19 and TRBJ2-7; TRBD2 matches at 9 bases. With 4 bases clipped from V and 4 bases from J, the junction kept 3 bases outside the gene matches. From germline, CDR1 is FNHDT and CDR2 SITEND (reference sequence). This CDR3 has 13 residues. The CDR3 reads CASSRLGDYEQYF. The part of the CDR3 DNA that was read is TGTGCCAGCAGTCGACTGGGGGATTATGAACAGTAC.

As to this clone: Germline and genes here are mouse. The DNA ends 1 residue before the CDR3 does, and the rest of the CDR3 is filled in from the germline J gene. The genes are TRBV5 and TRBJ2-4; 9 bases line up with TRBD2. The V gene end was trimmed by 2 bases and the J gene end by 8 bases; junction bases not matched to a gene: 5. This CDR3 has 14 amino acids. In germline, CDR1 is LGHNA, CDR2 YNLKQL (reference sequence). This CDR3 reads CASSQRLGGVTLYF. CDR3 DNA (partial): TGTGCCAGCAGCCAAAGGCTGGGGGGGGTCACCTTGTAC.

Turning to this clone: The gene symbols are mouse symbols. Coverage ceases 1 residue before the CDR3 finishes, and the germline J gene fills in the end. V gene TRBV19 combines with J gene TRBJ2-5; 11 bases fit TRBD2. Germline-derived CDR1 and CDR2 are FNHDT and SITEND (reference sequence). V lost 4 bases to trimming and J lost 4 bases; unmatched junction nucleotides: 8. The CDR3 totals 16 residues. The CDR3 DNA, read in part, is TGTGCCAGCAGTCCCTACTGGGGGGGCGCAGAAGACACCCAGTAC. Its translation is CASSPYWGGAEDTQY. The complete CDR3 protein is CASSPYWGGAEDTQYF.

Concerning this clone itself: The genes and germline here are from mouse. The sequence runs out 1 residue before the end of the CDR3; the remainder is reconstructed from the germline J gene. The chain links TRBV13-1 to TRBJ1-1; the D gene is possibly TRBD1 (6 bases). Germline loops: CDR1 NSHNY, CDR2 SYGAGN. Trimming removed 5 bases from V and 1 base from J, with 9 bases in between. The CDR3 is 13 residues long. The CDR3 region is CASRPGQNTEVFF. The sequenced CDR3 bases are TGTGCCAGCAGGCCGGGACAAAACACAGAAGTCTTC.

Details on this clone: Gene names follow the mouse nomenclature. The CDR3 end falls 1 residue outside the read, so it is completed with the germline J gene. The chain couples TRBV13-2 to TRBJ2-1; weak D call: TRBD1 (5 bases). The CDR3 covers 15 residues. Germline CDR1 NNHNN, CDR2 SYGAGS (reference sequence). Trimming left V 0 bases short and J 6 bases short, with 13 bases between. Incomplete CDR3 DNA: TGTGCCAGCGGTGATGCCAGGACAAAGTCTGCTGAGCAGTTC. Protein: CASGDARTKSAEQF. The entire CDR3 protein reads CASGDARTKSAEQFF.

This clone was recorded once. The genes and germline here are from mouse. The missing CDR3 end, 1 residue past where the read stops, is filled in from the germline J gene. The chain combines TRBV13-2 with TRBJ1-6; the D is unclear. TRBJ1-6 is given ORF status, its function remaining uncertain. The V end was cut by 2 bases, the J end by 4 bases, with 4 bases between. The CDR3 length is 13 residues. Germline CDR1 is NNHNN and CDR2 is SYGAGS (reference sequence). The CDR3 loop is CASGEQYNSPLYF. CDR3 DNA (partial): TGTGCCAGCGGTGAACAGTATAATTCGCCCCTCTAC.